Included here is one T cell receptor beta chain sequence, with context. TCRdb keeps only in-frame clones here, not all; method: immunoSEQ multiplex PCR. The table has 300,000 to 350,000 clones, about 90% seen once; the top ten hold approximately 7.3%. This entry is derived from a study of blood T cell repertoires in COVID-19. Source material: peripheral blood. The TCR originated in a woman in her seventies with COVID-19, enrolled during active disease.

CDR3 loop: CASARQGSSGNTIYF. CDR3 nucleotides: TGTGCCAGCGCCCGACAGGGAAGCTCTGGAAACACCATATATTTT. The rearrangement links TRBV6-5 to TRBJ1-3; 7 bases agree with TRBD1. V lost 8 bases, J lost 0 bases, and 7 bases stayed unmatched. The CDR3 spans 15 residues. Germline V gene lookup returns CDR1 MNHEY and CDR2 SVGAGI.